This TCR beta chain was observed in a study of shared clonotypes between healthy human individuals. Across the study: Donors consisted of a couple of women and a few men between 18 and 49. Study results and limitations: Owing to a small donor count, the genetic and exposure-history diversity represented was limited.

The CDR3 loop spans 18 amino acids. Germline V gene data show CDR1 as MNHNS and CDR2 as SASEGT. Trimming at V came to 1 base and at J to 7 bases, leaving 10 bases not matched to a gene. Authors' data handling: ImmunoSEQ only sent back junction sequences with no quality scores, so filtering was done differently. Sequencing was performed with immunoSEQ multiplex PCR; in TCRdb, only in-frame clones are kept and a portion is missing. V, J and clone size were drawn from that table, and D and trimming were deduced from the DNA. The repertoire holds about 600,000 clones, with roughly 97% as singletons. This clone was seen more than once but under ten times. Its antigen remains unidentified.

This clonotype was sampled from a woman in her thirties in good health. Sequencing was performed on naive CD4+ T cells sorted from blood. Subset specified: CD45RA+ positively selected. V and J are TRBV6-1 and TRBJ2-7; 16 bases fit TRBD2. The CDR3 spells CASSEVTGLAGGLREQYF. The CDR3 DNA reads TGTGCCAGCAGTGAAGTAACGGGACTAGCGGGAGGGCTTAGGGAGCAGTACTTC.